This T cell receptor (beta chain) comes out of a study of cytomegalovirus exposure and HLA in healthy donors. General observations from the study: A highly shared variant cluster was judged a likely technical artifact. Analysis was carried out at a later point, and it linked a missense DCLRE1C variant to TCR beta V- and J-gene trimming.

CDR1 SGHAT and CDR2 FQNNGV come from the germline V gene. Trimming shortened V by 0 bases and J by 3 bases, and 9 bases separated the two germline ends. This CDR3 has 14 amino acids. In the case of this clone: The antigen is not known.

Amplification used 60 Vbeta primers and 13 Jbeta primers. As processed by the authors: The authors later counted about 80 million unique TCR beta chains, 9.5 million to 13 million of them shared. Profiling relied on immunoSEQ multiplex PCR, and the TCRdb table lists in-frame clones only, not all of them. Clone size and V and J calls were adopted from that table, with D and trimming inferred from the DNA. The sample has approximately 180,000 clones, 75% to 85% seen once. Sequencing was done on a sample of PBMCs. This chain joins TRBV11-2 and TRBJ2-7, with D uncertain. The receptor was derived from a woman aged 18-29 years in good health and CMV-seropositive. The CDR3 nucleotides read TGTGCCAGCAGCTTAGATGTTCCCCACTACGAGCAGTACTTC. Amino acid sequence: CASSLDVPHYEQYF.